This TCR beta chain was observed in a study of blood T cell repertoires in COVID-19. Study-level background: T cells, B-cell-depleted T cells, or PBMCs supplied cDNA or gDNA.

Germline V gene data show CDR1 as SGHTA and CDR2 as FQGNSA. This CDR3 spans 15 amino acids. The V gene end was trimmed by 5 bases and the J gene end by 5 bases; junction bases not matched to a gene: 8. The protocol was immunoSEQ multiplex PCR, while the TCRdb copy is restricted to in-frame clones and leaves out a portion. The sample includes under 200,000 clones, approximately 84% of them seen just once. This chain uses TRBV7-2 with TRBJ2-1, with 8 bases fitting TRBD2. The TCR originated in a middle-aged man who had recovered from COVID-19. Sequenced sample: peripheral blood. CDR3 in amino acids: CASSDTGTRNNEQFF. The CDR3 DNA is TGTGCCAGCAGCGATACCGGGACTAGAAACAATGAGCAGTTCTTC.